What follows is one T cell receptor (beta chain) and its context. The data belong to a study of T-cell memory formation after mild COVID-19. Constant-segment primers and 5'RACE yielded cDNA libraries for TCR alpha and TCR beta, each carrying sample barcodes and UMIs. TCRdb itself ran the 5' RACE reads through MiXCR, one entry per CDR3 protein. The sample gives around 120,000 distinct CDR3 sequences, 16% of which show up once; 14% is in the top ten. Germline assignment: CDR1 MNHEY and CDR2 SVGAGI. This CDR3 region has 15 residues. V lost 9 bases to trimming and J lost 3 bases, with 21 bases between them.

Sequenced sample: PBMCs or a T cell subset sorted from them (not recorded which). The genes are TRBV6-5 and TRBJ2-7; D not resolved. The clonotype originates from an adult woman who had mild COVID-19 (a few samples of this study predate the infection). Cell type and time point are not known. The DNA for the CDR3 is TGTGCCAGTCAAAAAACAGCCTTGCCATACTACGAGCAGTACTTC. Translation: CASQKTALPYYEQYF.